This TCR beta chain came from a study of blood T cell repertoires in COVID-19. The CDR3 consists of 17 residues. The ends were cut back, 10 bases at V and 4 bases at J, with 27 bases in the middle. Germline V CDR1 and CDR2: SGHVS, FQNEAQ. TCRdb keeps only in-frame clones here, not all; method: immunoSEQ multiplex PCR. The sample lists roughly 100,000 clones; about 80% were seen once. This chain links TRBV7-8 with TRBJ2-3; D possibly corresponds to TRBD2 (7 bases). This sequence originates from a human donor in a cohort sampled during active COVID-19. Sequencing used peripheral blood. The CDR3 loop reads CATRDFGGALGADTQYF. DNA of the CDR3: TGTGCCACCCGGGATTTTGGGGGGGCGCTAGGGGCAGATACGCAGTATTTT.